This T cell receptor (beta chain) was retrieved from a study of tumor-infiltrating lymphocytes in primary liver carcinoma. This CDR3 contains 18 residues. CDR1 is MNHNS, CDR2 SASEGT, per germline. Note on this clonotype: No antigen is known for it. A read error may produce the germline difference seen at one junction end.

It was from about 19-30 mg of unsorted bulk tissue that RNA and DNA were co-extracted. Constant-region priming of approximately 500 ng total RNA yielded TCR beta cDNA. ARM-PCR was slightly modified, and three nested multiplex PCR rounds with it gave rise to the TCR beta libraries. A C-beta reverse primer was combined with TRBV1-TRBV30 forward primers in the first two PCR rounds, and each round had around 11 cycles. TCRdb redid the calling of the multiplex PCR reads with MiXCR, one entry per CDR3 protein. The sample holds 85,000 to 100,000 distinct CDR3 sequences, 65% to 70% seen once. Notes on the study in general: Tumors had a significantly higher top-250-clone fraction than blood (p = 0.039).

The sample taken for sequencing was tumor-adjacent normal liver tissue. This receptor was taken from a man aged 35 to 55 with primary liver carcinoma and hepatitis B virus infection. The rearrangement uses TRBV6-1 and TRBJ2-7, with D perhaps TRBD1 (5 bases). The CDR3 loop reads CARSVTGGWRLTSYEQYF. Written as DNA, the CDR3 is TGTGCCCGCAGTGTTACAGGCGGCTGGCGCCTGACCTCCTACGAGCAGTACTTC.